Below, 24 T cell receptor beta chains from the same sample are listed, as sequenced in a study of T-cell reconstitution after alpha-beta-depleted transplantation in children. Unique molecular identifiers featured in how the TCRbeta library was prepared. One entry per CDR3 protein, called by TCRdb with MiXCR from the PCR reads. Here the sample spans several thousand distinct CDR3 sequences, 9.1% being singletons. The material was PBMCs, mostly from graft donor cells, obtained 180 days after TCRalphabeta/CD19-depleted stem cell transplant. These receptor sequences come from a male patient aged 2 to 10 who had a stem cell transplant for acute lymphoblastic leukemia, so the T cells may come from the graft donor.

This clonotype was seen ten or more times. The chain employs TRBV11-2 and TRBJ2-3; D is ambiguous. With 7 bases removed from V and 2 bases from J, the gap between germline ends came to 19 bases. Germline lookup yields CDR1 SGHAT and CDR2 FQNNGV. This CDR3 is built from 16 residues. CDR3 DNA: TGTGCCAGCACCCTTATTCGGGCGAGACACACAGATACGCAGTATTTT. Its translation: CASTLIRARHTDTQYF.

This clonotype was recorded many times. The chain uses TRBV5-1 and TRBJ2-2; 9 bases line up with TRBD2. Trimming cost V 0 bases and J 5 bases; bases outside gene matches: 2. The germline V gene encodes CDR1 SGHRS and CDR2 YFSETQ. CDR3 length equals 15 residues. The CDR3, as DNA: TGCGCCAGCAGCTTGGGACTAGCGGAAACCGGGGAGCTGTTTTTT. It yields the protein CASSLGLAETGELFF.

This clonotype was seen ten or more times. The V call is TRBV7-9, the J call TRBJ2-7; 8 bases align to TRBD2. The CDR3 runs to 12 residues. Germline CDR1 and CDR2: SEHNR and FQNEAQ (reference sequence). CDR3 sequence: CATAGDGDEQYF. As DNA, the CDR3 is TGTGCTACAGCGGGAGACGGAGACGAGCAGTACTTC.

In this sample, this clonotype is medium-sized. The rearrangement uses TRBV12-3 or TRBV12-4 and TRBJ2-7, with TRBD1 matching 7 bases. The V and J ends lost 6 bases and 4 bases, in that order; junction bases with no gene match: 15. The CDR3 loop spans 16 amino acids. The CDR3 protein is CASSEWRQGSWYEQYF. The DNA of the CDR3 is TGTGCCAGCAGCGAATGGAGACAGGGATCTTGGTACGAGCAGTACTTC.

This clonotype appeared many times. The V and J genes are TRBV5-6 and TRBJ1-3; D is uncertain. Germline V CDR1 and CDR2: SGHDT, YYEEEE. The V end was cut by 0 bases, the J end by 0 bases, with 4 bases between. The CDR3 length is 14 residues. DNA for the CDR3: TGTGCCAGCAGCTTGGGTCTCTCTGGAAACACCATATATTTT. Translation: CASSLGLSGNTIYF. Based on the CDR3 plus reference TRBV5-6 and TRBJ1-3, the full variable domain is DAGVTQSPTHLIKTRGQQVTLRCSPKSGHDTVSWYQQALGQGPQFIFQYYEEEERQRGNFPDRFSGHQFPNYSSELNVNALLLGDSALYLCASSLGLSGNTIYFGEGSWLTVV.

This clonotype has at least ten counts. The V gene is TRBV6-5, the J gene TRBJ2-5; no firm D call. V gave up 0 bases and J gave up 3 bases, with 14 bases separating them. Germline-derived CDR1 and CDR2 are MNHEY and SVGAGI. This CDR3 has 16 amino acids. The CDR3 DNA reads TGTGCCAGCAGTTACTCGATCTATGGTTGGGAAGAGACCCAGTACTTC. It codes for CASSYSIYGWEETQYF.

By share, this clonotype counts as hyperexpanded. The chain carries TRBV7-9 and TRBJ1-5; 7 bases map to TRBD1. This CDR3 has 14 residues. The junction had 2 bases not matched to a gene; V was cut back by 5 bases and J by 1 base. CDR1 is SEHNR and CDR2 is FQNEAQ in the germline V gene (reference sequence). The CDR3 sequence is CASSPTGSNQPQHF. The CDR3 DNA reads as TGTGCCAGCAGCCCGACAGGGAGCAATCAGCCCCAGCATTTT.

This clonotype was detected many times. This sequence joins TRBV7-9 and TRBJ1-3, with D possibly TRBD1 on 6 matching bases. V was trimmed by 6 bases and J by 2 bases, leaving 8 bases between them. The germline CDR1 and CDR2 sequences are SEHNR and FQNEAQ (reference sequence). This CDR3 is 13 amino acids long. For the CDR3, the DNA is TGTGCCAGCAGTTCAGGGGCTGGAAACACCATATATTTT. This translates into CASSSGAGNTIYF. Full variable domain (outside the CDR3, taken from reference TRBV7-9 and TRBJ1-3): DTGVSQNPRHKITKRGQNVTFRCDPISEHNRLYWYRQTLGQGPEFLTYFQNEAQLEKSRLLSDRFSAERPKGSFSTLEIQRTEQGDSAMYLCASSSGAGNTIYFGEGSWLTVV.

This clonotype was detected many times. The chain has TRBV5-1 and TRBJ2-7; the D gene is possibly TRBD1 (6 bases). Trimming pared 3 bases from V and 2 bases from J, leaving 9 bases between. Germline assignment: CDR1 SGHRS and CDR2 YFSETQ. The CDR3 is made up of 13 amino acids. DNA for the CDR3: TGCGCCAGCAGCTCTGGACAGACCTACGAGCAGTACTTC. This sequence encodes CASSSGQTYEQYF. The full variable domain, its missing parts supplied by reference TRBV5-1 and TRBJ2-7, is KAGVTQTPRYLIKTRGQQVTLSCSPISGHRSVSWYQQTPGQGLQFLFEYFSETQRNKGNFPGRFSGRQFSNSRSEMNVSTLELGDSALYLCASSSGQTYEQYFGPGTRLTVT.

The table lists this clonotype with many counts. The rearrangement links TRBV7-9 to TRBJ1-4, with TRBD1 matching 9 bases. CDR1 and CDR2 (germline): SEHNR, FQNEAQ (reference sequence). This CDR3 is 15 amino acids long. After removal of 5 bases from V and 5 bases from J, the junction contained 6 bases not matched to a gene. CDR3 DNA sequence: TGTGCCAGCAGCCCGCAGGGACAGGGAAATGAAAAACTGTTTTTT. It encodes CASSPQGQGNEKLFF.

This clonotype was counted ten times or more. The chain has TRBV7-9 and TRBJ1-2; no firm D call. Between the trimmed V and J ends, which lost 7 bases and 4 bases, there was a span of 19 bases. The CDR3 is 15 residues long. Germline values: CDR1 SEHNR, CDR2 FQNEAQ (reference sequence). The CDR3 loop is CASTFSWGSGYGYTF. The CDR3 nucleotides read TGTGCCAGCACCTTTAGTTGGGGTAGCGGCTATGGCTACACCTTC.

DNA for the CDR3: TGTGCCAGCAGCTTAAACACAGATACGCAGTATTTT. Protein product: CASSLNTDTQYF. This chain uses TRBV13 with TRBJ2-3; D is undetermined. This CDR3 spans 12 amino acids. Germline-derived CDR1 and CDR2 are PRHDT and FYEKMQ (reference sequence). V lost 2 bases and J lost 2, with 2 bases in between.

At least ten counts were recorded for this clonotype. The chain couples TRBV7-9 to TRBJ1-5; D is unresolved. The CDR3 totals 15 residues. CDR1 SEHNR and CDR2 FQNEAQ come from the germline V gene (reference sequence). V gave up 10 bases and J gave up 5 bases, with 21 bases separating them. CDR3 in DNA: TGTGCCACCCAAAGAGGCGGGGATAATCATCAGCCCCAGCATTTT. This translates into CATQRGGDNHQPQHF.

This clonotype is classed as medium-sized (0.01 to 0.1%). V is TRBV7-9 and J is TRBJ1-2, with unresolved D. Germline lookup yields CDR1 SEHNR and CDR2 FQNEAQ (reference sequence). The CDR3 totals 12 residues. V gave up 3 bases and J gave up 6 bases, with 8 bases separating them. The CDR3 nucleotides read TGTGCCAGCAGCTTGGGCCGTGATGGCTACACCTTC. Its protein product is CASSLGRDGYTF.

The V call is TRBV4-2, the J call TRBJ2-5; the D gene is possibly TRBD2 (5 bases). V lost 9 bases and J 4 bases, leaving 15 bases between the germline ends. CDR1 is LGHNA and CDR2 is YNFKEQ in the germline V gene. This CDR3 contains 13 residues. CDR3 loop: CARGPGWLETQYF. In DNA, the CDR3 is TGTGCCAGGGGCCCGGGGTGGTTAGAGACCCAGTACTTC.

This clonotype was recorded many times. The rearrangement joins TRBV5-1 to TRBJ2-3; D is uncertain. The germline gives CDR1 SGHRS, CDR2 YFSETQ. The CDR3 is 16 amino acids. V was shortened by 0 bases and J by 0 bases, with 11 bases between the two germline ends. The CDR3 DNA follows: TGCGCCAGCAGCTTGGTTTCGAAGCCGAGCACAGATACGCAGTATTTT. This translates into CASSLVSKPSTDTQYF.

This clonotype was observed many times. The genes are TRBV20-1 and TRBJ2-7, with TRBD1 matching over 8 bases. Per germline, CDR1 DFQATT and CDR2 SNEGSKA (reference sequence). The CDR3 contains 16 residues. V lost 6 bases and J lost 3; bases outside the gene matches: 16. The CDR3 DNA follows: TGCAGTGCAAAGCCGCAGGGGGCGGCCTTGTACTACGAGCAGTACTTC. Residues: CSAKPQGAALYYEQYF.

Relative to its sample, this clonotype is medium-sized. The rearrangement uses TRBV20-1 and TRBJ2-1, with D possibly TRBD2 on 6 matching bases. The length of the CDR3 is 12 residues. Trimming took 2 bases from V and 10 from J, leaving 12 bases between them. Germline V gene sequence: CDR1 DFQATT, CDR2 SNEGSKA (reference sequence). DNA for the CDR3: TGCAGTGCTAGAATACCGGGAGTAGAGCAGTTCTTC. Protein sequence: CSARIPGVEQFF.

This clonotype was recorded at least ten times. The genes are TRBV7-9 and TRBJ2-1, with D tentatively TRBD1 (5 bases). The CDR3 is 18 residues long. Germline-derived CDR1 and CDR2 are SEHNR and FQNEAQ (reference sequence). V lost 7 bases and J 4 bases, leaving 26 bases between the germline ends. As DNA, the CDR3 is TGTGCCAGCATCCCCAGGGCCTCTCCCCACCGAGGATACAATGAGCAGTTCTTC. Protein sequence: CASIPRASPHRGYNEQFF.

CDR3 nucleotides: TGTGCCATGAGCGCGGTGCCCGGGACAGGGTCTCCCCACGAGCAGTACTTC. Translating gives CAMSAVPGTGSPHEQYF. The chain links TRBV4-2 to TRBJ2-7; TRBD1 matches at 9 bases. The ends lost 10 bases at V and 5 bases at J; junction bases unmatched: 21. This CDR3 comprises 17 residues. The germline gives CDR1 LGHNA, CDR2 YNFKEQ.

This clonotype was picked up one time. The chain combines TRBV6-2 or TRBV6-3 with TRBJ2-1; D is unresolved. The CDR3 spans 17 residues. V shed 6 bases and J shed 5 bases, with 23 bases lying between them. Per the germline V gene, CDR1 is MNHEY and CDR2 is SVGEGT. CDR3 in DNA: TGTGCCAGCAGCAACAGCGATAGGACGTACGGCGACAATGAGCAGTTCTTC. Translation gives CASSNSDRTYGDNEQFF.

This clonotype qualifies as medium-sized. V and J are TRBV29-1 and TRBJ2-3; 8 positions agree with TRBD1. V trimming: 0 bases; J trimming: 2 bases; junction bases outside the gene matches: 4. Germline V gene data show CDR1 as SQVTM and CDR2 as ANQGSEA. This CDR3 is 15 amino acids long. DNA of the CDR3: TGCAGCGTTGAAGACAGGGGGCTACTCACAGATACGCAGTATTTT. Translating gives CSVEDRGLLTDTQYF.

By share, this clonotype counts as medium-sized. The CDR3 DNA reads as TGCAGTGCTAGAGATTTGAAGCGGTTCACAGATACGCAGTATTTT. This sequence encodes CSARDLKRFTDTQYF. V and J are TRBV20-1 and TRBJ2-3; possibly TRBD2 for D (5 bases). The germline V and J ends were trimmed by 0 bases and 2 bases, with 12 bases remaining between them. Per germline, CDR1 DFQATT and CDR2 SNEGSKA (reference sequence). This CDR3 is 15 amino acids long.

This clonotype showed up many times. The V gene is TRBV29-1, the J gene TRBJ2-3; unclear D gene. The germline V gene has CDR1 SQVTM and CDR2 ANQGSEA. CDR3 length: 12 residues. Trimming stripped 1 base from V and 1 base from J, with 3 bases between. This CDR3 is CSVEVGTDTQYF. DNA for the CDR3: TGCAGCGTTGAAGTCGGCACAGATACGCAGTATTTT.